This T cell receptor beta chain was captured in a study of tumor-infiltrating lymphocytes in primary liver carcinoma. Study at large: Patients of both sexes were 30 to 69 years old. The study's findings and limits: Against blood, tumors held a significantly higher top-250-clone fraction (p = 0.039).

Both blood RNA, taken from unsorted whole blood, and germline DNA were extracted. Chronic HBV infection, which was untreated, was present in the patients. This clonotype was seen a handful of times. The antigen is undetermined. CDR3 size: 15 residues. Germline CDR1 SGHDT, CDR2 YYEEEE. With 0 bases removed from V and 0 bases from J, the gap between germline ends came to 9 bases. TCR beta cDNA was prepared out of around 460 ng total RNA by means of a constant-region primer. Sequencing libraries for TCR beta derived from three nested multiplex PCR rounds that used slightly modified ARM-PCR. Forward primers for TRBV1-TRBV30 and a C-beta reverse primer served the first two PCR rounds, at 10 cycles each. One entry per CDR3 protein, called by TCRdb with MiXCR from the multiplex PCR reads. The sample holds about 320,000 distinct CDR3 sequences, 55% to 65% seen once.

Sequenced sample: peripheral blood. This chain links TRBV5-6 with TRBJ1-2; D is unresolved. This receptor was obtained from a man aged 40-50 years with primary liver carcinoma and hepatitis B virus infection. CDR3 DNA sequence: TGTGCCAGCAGCTTGGACGCCCGAGCTAACTATGGCTACACCTTC. This gives the protein CASSLDARANYGYTF.